This TCR beta chain was recovered during a study of vaccination and CD4 T cells after COVID-19. On the study more broadly: Six men and four women formed the convalescents, two being Hispanic. Overlapping SARS-CoV-2, HCoV-NL63, HCoV-OC43 and HCoV-229E spike peptides were used to stimulate cells.

Looked up from germline, CDR1 is GTSNPN and CDR2 is SVGIG (reference sequence). After removal of 5 bases from V and 4 bases from J, the junction contained 8 bases not matched to a gene. CDR3 length: 14 residues. Overall study findings and caveats: Only post-vaccination samples contained a median approximately 90% of the reactive clones in convalescent patients.

Treatment meaning: roughly 10-day PBMC culture with coronavirus spike peptide pools or control peptides (ViraFEST assay). CD4+ T cells that came from the unexposed donor were collected before the COVID-19 pandemic (2011-2018). CD4+ T cells that had been cultured provided DNA sequenced with the Oncomine TCR Beta short-read assay. Using the QIAamp micro DNA kit, genomic DNA was extracted from the CD4+ T cells that had been cultured. TCRdb analysed the PCR reads with MiXCR anew, one entry per CDR3 protein. The sample includes about 11,000 distinct CDR3 sequences, around 28% seen only once; the top ten take over 15%. A note on this clonotype: The antigen remains unidentified.

Material: CD4+ T cells from blood, cultured in vitro. V usage is TRBV30 and J usage is TRBJ2-3; 8 bases match TRBD2. The source of this sequence is a human donor in good health. The CDR3 DNA follows: TGTGCCTGGTCTCGGGGGGGCAGCTCAGATACGCAGTATTTT. This sequence encodes CAWSRGGSSDTQYF.